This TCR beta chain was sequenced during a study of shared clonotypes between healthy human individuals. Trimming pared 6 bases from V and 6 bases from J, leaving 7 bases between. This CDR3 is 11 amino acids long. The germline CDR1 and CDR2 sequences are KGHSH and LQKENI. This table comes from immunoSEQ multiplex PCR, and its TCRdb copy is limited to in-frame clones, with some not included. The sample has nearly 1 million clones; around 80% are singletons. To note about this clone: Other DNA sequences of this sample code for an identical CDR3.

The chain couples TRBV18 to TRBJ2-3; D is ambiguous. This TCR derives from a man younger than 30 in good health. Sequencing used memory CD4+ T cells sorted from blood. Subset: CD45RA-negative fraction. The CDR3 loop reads CASSRADTQYF. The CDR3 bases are TGTGCCAGCTCCCGGGCGGATACGCAGTATTTT.